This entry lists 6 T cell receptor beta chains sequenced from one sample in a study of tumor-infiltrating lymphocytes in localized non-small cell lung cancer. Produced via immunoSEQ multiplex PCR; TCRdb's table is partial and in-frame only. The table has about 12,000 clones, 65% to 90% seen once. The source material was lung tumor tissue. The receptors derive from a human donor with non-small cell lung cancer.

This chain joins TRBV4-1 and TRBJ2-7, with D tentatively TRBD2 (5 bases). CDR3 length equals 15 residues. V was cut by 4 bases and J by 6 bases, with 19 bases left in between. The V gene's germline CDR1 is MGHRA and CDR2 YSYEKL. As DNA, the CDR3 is TGCGCCAGCAGCCGGTCAGGCCGGGAAACCTCCGAGCAGTACTTC. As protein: CASSRSGRETSEQYF.

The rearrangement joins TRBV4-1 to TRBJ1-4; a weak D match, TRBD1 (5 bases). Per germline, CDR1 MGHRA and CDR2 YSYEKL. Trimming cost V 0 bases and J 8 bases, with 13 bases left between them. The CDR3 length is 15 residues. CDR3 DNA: TGCGCCAGCAGCCAAGATAATAGACAGCGGGAAAAACTGTTTTTT. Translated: CASSQDNRQREKLFF.

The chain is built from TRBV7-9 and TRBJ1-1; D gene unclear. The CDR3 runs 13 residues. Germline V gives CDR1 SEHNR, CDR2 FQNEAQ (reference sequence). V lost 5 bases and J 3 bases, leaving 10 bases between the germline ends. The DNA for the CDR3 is TGTGCCAGCAGCCAACTTTCGTACACTGAAGCTTTCTTT. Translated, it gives CASSQLSYTEAFF. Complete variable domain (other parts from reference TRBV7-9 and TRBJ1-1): DTGVSQNPRHKITKRGQNVTFRCDPISEHNRLYWYRQTLGQGPEFLTYFQNEAQLEKSRLLSDRFSAERPKGSFSTLEIQRTEQGDSAMYLCASSQLSYTEAFFGQGTRLTVV.

The CDR3 DNA reads as TGTGCCAGTACTGTCTCGGGCACCGGGGAGCTGTTTTTT. It specifies CASTVSGTGELFF. The J gene is TRBJ2-2, the V gene TRBV19; D gene unclear. The germline gives CDR1 LNHDA, CDR2 SQIVND (reference sequence). The V gene lost 7 bases and the J gene lost 4 bases, with 10 bases spanning the gap. The CDR3 is 13 amino acids.

CDR3 in amino acids: CASRTGSGETQYF. For the CDR3, the DNA is TGTGCCAGCAGAACAGGGTCAGGGGAGACCCAGTACTTC. The chain recombines TRBV6-1 with TRBJ2-5; TRBD1 is a possible D gene (6 bases). Germline V gene sequence: CDR1 MNHNS, CDR2 SASEGT. The CDR3 totals 13 residues. V was shortened by 6 bases and J by 5 bases, with 13 bases between the two germline ends.

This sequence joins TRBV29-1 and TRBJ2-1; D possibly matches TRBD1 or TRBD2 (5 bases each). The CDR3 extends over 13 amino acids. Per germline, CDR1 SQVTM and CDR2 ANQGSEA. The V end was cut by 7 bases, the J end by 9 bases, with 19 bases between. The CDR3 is CSAAGTEVGEQFF. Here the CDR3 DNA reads TGCAGCGCCGCCGGGACGGAGGTGGGTGAGCAGTTCTTC.